This TCR beta chain was obtained from a study of molecular identifiers for immune sequencing clone quantification. CDR1 and CDR2 from the germline V gene are SGHNT and YYREEE (reference sequence). With 3 bases clipped from V and 3 bases from J, the junction kept 9 bases outside the gene matches. There are 15 residues in the CDR3. The table lists this clonotype with many counts. Making the bulk TCR libraries relied on previously described methods and listed TCR primers. MiXCR was run by TCRdb on the PCR reads, yielding one entry per CDR3 protein. The sample carries about half a million distinct CDR3 sequences, around 21% recorded once.

The sequencing sample was made of naive CD8+ T cells from blood, with Jurkat cell RNA spiked in. Regarding subset: FACS-sorted CD8+CD4-CCR7+CD45RA+ naive T cells. The V and J genes are TRBV5-4 and TRBJ2-7; TRBD2 aligns across 7 bases. This receptor was identified in a human donor in good health. Some libraries in this study had Jurkat cell RNA spiked in. CDR3 DNA sequence: TGTGCCAGCAGCTGGGGCGCGGGGGAGTACTACGAGCAGTACTTC. This gives the protein CASSWGAGEYYEQYF. Drawing the rest from reference TRBV5-4 and TRBJ2-7, the complete variable domain is ETGVTQSPTHLIKTRGQQVTLRCSSQSGHNTVSWYQQALGQGPQFIFQYYREEENGRGNFPPRFSGLQFPNYSSELNVNALELDDSALYLCASSWGAGEYYEQYFGPGTRLTVT.